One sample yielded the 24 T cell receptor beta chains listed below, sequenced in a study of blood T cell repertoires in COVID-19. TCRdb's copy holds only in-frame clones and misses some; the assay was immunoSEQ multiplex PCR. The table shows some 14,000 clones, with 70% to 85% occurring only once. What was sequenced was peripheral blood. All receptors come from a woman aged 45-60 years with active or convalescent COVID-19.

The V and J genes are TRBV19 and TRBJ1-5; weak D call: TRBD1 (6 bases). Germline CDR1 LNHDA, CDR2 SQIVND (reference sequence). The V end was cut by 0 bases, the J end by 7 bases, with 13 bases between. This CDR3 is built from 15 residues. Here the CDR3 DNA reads TGTGCCAGTAGTATAGACCAGGGGATGACACAGCCCCAGCATTTT. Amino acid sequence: CASSIDQGMTQPQHF. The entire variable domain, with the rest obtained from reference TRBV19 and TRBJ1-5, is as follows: DGGITQSPKYLFRKEGQNVTLSCEQNLNHDAMYWYRQDPGQGLRLIYYSQIVNDFQKGDIAEGYSVSREKKESFPLTVTSAQKNPTAFYLCASSIDQGMTQPQHFGDGTRLSIL.

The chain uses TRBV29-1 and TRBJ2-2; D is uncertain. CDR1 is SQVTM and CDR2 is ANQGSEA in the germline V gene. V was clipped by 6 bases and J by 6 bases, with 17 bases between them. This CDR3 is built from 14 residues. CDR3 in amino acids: CSVIPSFGAGELFF. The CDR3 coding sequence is TGCAGCGTGATCCCCAGTTTTGGAGCCGGGGAGCTGTTTTTT.

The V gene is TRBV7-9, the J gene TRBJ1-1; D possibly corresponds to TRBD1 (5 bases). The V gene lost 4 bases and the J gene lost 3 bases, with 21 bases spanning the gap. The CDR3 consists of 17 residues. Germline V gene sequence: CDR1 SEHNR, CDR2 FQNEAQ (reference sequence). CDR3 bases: TGTGCCAGCAGCTCGGGACTTCGCGGGGTATATCACACTGAAGCTTTCTTT. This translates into CASSSGLRGVYHTEAFF.

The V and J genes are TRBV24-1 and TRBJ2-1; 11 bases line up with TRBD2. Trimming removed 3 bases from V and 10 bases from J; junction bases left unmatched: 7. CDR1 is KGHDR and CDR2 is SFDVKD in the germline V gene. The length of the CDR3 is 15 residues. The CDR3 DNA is TGTGCCACCAGTGATAGAACTAGCGGGAGTAACGAGCAGTTCTTC. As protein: CATSDRTSGSNEQFF.

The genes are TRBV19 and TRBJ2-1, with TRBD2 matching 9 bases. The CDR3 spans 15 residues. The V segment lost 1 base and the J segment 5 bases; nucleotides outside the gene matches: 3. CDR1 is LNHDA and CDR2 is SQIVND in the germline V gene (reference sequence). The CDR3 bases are TGTGCCAGTAGTATAGCCAGCGGGAGGCACAATGAGCAGTTCTTC. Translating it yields CASSIASGRHNEQFF.

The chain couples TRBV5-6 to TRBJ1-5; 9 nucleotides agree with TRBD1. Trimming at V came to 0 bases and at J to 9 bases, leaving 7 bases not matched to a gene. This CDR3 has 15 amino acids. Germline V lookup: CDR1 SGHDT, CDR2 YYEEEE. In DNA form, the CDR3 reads TGTGCCAGCAGCTTGGCCGGGACAGGGTCCTCGCCCCAGCATTTT. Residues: CASSLAGTGSSPQHF. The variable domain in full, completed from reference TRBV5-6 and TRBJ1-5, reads DAGVTQSPTHLIKTRGQQVTLRCSPKSGHDTVSWYQQALGQGPQFIFQYYEEEERQRGNFPDRFSGHQFPNYSSELNVNALLLGDSALYLCASSLAGTGSSPQHFGDGTRLSIL.

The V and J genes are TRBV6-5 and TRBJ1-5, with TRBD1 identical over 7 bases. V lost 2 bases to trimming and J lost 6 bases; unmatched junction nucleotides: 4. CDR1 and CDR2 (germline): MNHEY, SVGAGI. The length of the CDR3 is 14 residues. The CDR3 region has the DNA TGTGCCAGCAGTTACACACAGGGGTTTCAGCCCCAGCATTTT. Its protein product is CASSYTQGFQPQHF.

This CDR3 is CASSLDGRVKIDSPLHF. As DNA, the CDR3 is TGTGCCAGCAGCTTAGACGGCAGGGTAAAGATTGATTCACCCCTCCACTTT. This chain links TRBV7-2 with TRBJ1-6, with D maybe TRBD1 (5 bases). Germline CDR1 SGHTA, CDR2 FQGNSA. CDR3 size: 17 residues. V lost 1 base, J lost 8 bases, and 18 bases lay in between.

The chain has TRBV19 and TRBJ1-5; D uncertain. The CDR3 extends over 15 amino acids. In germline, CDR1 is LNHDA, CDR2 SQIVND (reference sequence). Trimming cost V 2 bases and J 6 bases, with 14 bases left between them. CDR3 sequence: CASSITGAIGQPQHF. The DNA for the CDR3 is TGTGCCAGTAGTATAACGGGTGCTATAGGTCAGCCCCAGCATTTT. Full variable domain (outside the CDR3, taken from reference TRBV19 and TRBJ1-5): DGGITQSPKYLFRKEGQNVTLSCEQNLNHDAMYWYRQDPGQGLRLIYYSQIVNDFQKGDIAEGYSVSREKKESFPLTVTSAQKNPTAFYLCASSITGAIGQPQHFGDGTRLSIL.

The CDR3: CASRPTGGGEAFF. Here the CDR3 DNA reads TGTGCCAGCAGACCAACAGGGGGCGGTGAAGCTTTCTTT. This chain uses TRBV12-3 or TRBV12-4 with TRBJ1-1; TRBD1 matches at 9 bases. The CDR3 loop spans 13 amino acids. The V gene end was trimmed by 6 bases and the J gene end by 7 bases; junction bases not matched to a gene: 6.

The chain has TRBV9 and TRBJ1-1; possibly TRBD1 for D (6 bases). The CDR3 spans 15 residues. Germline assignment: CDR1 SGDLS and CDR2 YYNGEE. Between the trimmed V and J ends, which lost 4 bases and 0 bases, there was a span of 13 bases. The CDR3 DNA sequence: TGTGCCAGCAGCCATCGAGGGGGATTGAACACTGAAGCTTTCTTT. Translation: CASSHRGGLNTEAFF.

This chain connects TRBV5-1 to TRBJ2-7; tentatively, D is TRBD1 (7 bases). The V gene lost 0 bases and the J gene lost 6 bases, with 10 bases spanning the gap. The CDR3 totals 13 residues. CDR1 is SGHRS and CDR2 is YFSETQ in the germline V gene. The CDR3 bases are TGCGCCAGCAGCTTGGACCAGGGGGGCGAGCAGTACTTC. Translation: CASSLDQGGEQYF.

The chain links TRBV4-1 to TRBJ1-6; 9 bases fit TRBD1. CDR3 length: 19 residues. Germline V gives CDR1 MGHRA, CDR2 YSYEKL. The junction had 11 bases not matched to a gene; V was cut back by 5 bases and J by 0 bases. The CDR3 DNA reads TGCGCCAGCAGCAGAGCCGGGACAGGGCTTAGCTCCTATAATTCACCCCTCCACTTT. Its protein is CASSRAGTGLSSYNSPLHF.

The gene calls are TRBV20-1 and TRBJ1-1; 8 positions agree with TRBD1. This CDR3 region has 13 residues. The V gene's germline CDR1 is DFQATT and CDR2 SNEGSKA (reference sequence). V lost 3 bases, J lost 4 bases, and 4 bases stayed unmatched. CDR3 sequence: CSASGTGSTEAFF. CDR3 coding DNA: TGCAGTGCTAGTGGGACAGGTAGCACTGAAGCTTTCTTT.

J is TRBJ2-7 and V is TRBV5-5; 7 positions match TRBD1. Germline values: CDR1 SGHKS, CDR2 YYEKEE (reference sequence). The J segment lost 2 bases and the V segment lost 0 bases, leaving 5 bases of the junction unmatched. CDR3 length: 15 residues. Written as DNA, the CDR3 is TGTGCCAGCAGCTTGGGGGTTGGACAGGCCTACGAGCAGTACTTC. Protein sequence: CASSLGVGQAYEQYF.

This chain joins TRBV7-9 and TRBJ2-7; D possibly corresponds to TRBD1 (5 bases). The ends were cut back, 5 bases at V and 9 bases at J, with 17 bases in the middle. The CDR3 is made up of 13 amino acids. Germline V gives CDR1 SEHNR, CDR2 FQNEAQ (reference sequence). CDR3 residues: CASSKGQLLGQYF. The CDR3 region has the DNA TGTGCCAGCAGCAAAGGACAACTCCTGGGGCAGTACTTC.

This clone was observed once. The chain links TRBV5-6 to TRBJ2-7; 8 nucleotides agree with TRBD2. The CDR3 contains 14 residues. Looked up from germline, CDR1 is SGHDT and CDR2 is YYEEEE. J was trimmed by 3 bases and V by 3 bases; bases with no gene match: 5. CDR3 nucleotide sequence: TGTGCCAGCAGCTGGACTAGCAGCGGCTACGAGCAGTACTTC. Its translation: CASSWTSSGYEQYF.

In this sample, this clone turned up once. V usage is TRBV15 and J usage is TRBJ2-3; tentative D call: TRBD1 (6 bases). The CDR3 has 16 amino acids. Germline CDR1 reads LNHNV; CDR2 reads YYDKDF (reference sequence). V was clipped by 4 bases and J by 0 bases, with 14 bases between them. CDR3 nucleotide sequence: TGTGCCACCAGCAAGAGACAGGCCCCTAGCACAGATACGCAGTATTTT. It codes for CATSKRQAPSTDTQYF.

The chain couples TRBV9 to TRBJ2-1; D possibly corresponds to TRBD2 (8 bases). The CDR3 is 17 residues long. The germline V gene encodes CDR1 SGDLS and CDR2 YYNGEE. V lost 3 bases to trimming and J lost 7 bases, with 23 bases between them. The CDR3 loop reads CASSDPKGAGGINEQFF. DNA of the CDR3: TGTGCCAGCAGCGACCCCAAGGGGGCGGGGGGAATAAATGAGCAGTTCTTC.

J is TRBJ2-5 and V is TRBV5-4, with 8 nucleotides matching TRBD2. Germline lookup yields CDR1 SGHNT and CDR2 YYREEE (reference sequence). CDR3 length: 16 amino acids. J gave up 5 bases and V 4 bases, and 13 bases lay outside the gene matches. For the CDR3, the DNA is TGTGCCAGCAGCCCGGGGGGGACTACGTGGTTGGAGACCCAGTACTTC. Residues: CASSPGGTTWLETQYF.

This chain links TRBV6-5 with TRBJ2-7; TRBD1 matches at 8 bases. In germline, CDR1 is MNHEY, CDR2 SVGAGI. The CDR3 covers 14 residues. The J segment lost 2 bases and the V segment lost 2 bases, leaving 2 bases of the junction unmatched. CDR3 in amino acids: CASSYDRGTYEQYF. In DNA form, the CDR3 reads TGTGCCAGCAGTTACGACAGGGGCACCTACGAGCAGTACTTC.

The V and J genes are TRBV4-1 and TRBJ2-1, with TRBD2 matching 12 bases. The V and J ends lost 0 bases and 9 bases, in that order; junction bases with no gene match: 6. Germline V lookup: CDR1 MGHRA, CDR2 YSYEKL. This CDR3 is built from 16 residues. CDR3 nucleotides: TGCGCCAGCAGCCAAGATTCCCTAGCGGGAGGGGTTGAGCAGTTCTTC. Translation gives CASSQDSLAGGVEQFF.

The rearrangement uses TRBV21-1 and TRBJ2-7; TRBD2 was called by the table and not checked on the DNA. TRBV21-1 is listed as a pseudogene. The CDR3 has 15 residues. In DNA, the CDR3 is TGTGCCAGCAGCACACTAGCGGCAGACCCGTACGAGCAGTACTTC. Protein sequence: CASSTLAADPYEQYF.

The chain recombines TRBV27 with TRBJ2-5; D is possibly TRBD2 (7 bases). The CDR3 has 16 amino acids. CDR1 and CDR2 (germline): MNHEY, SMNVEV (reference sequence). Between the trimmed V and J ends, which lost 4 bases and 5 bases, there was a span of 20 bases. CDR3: CASSSNNQQGGETQYF. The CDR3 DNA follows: TGTGCCAGCAGTTCTAACAACCAACAGGGAGGGGAGACCCAGTACTTC.